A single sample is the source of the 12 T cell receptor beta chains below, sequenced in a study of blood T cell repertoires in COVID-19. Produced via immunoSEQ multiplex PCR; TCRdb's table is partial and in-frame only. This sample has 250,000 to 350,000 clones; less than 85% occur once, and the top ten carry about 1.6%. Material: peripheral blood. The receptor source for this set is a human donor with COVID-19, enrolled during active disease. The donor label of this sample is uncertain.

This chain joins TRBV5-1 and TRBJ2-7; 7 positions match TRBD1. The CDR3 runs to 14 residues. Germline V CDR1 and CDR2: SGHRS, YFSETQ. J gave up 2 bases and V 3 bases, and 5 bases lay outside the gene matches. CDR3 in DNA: TGCGCCAGCAGCTCGGGACAGACGGCCTACGAGCAGTACTTC. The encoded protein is CASSSGQTAYEQYF.

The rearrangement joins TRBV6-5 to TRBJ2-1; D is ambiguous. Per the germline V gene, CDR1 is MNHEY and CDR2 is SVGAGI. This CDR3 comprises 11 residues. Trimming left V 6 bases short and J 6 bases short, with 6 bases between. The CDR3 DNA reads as TGTGCCAGCAGCCGTATCAATGAGCAGTTCTTC. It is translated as CASSRINEQFF.

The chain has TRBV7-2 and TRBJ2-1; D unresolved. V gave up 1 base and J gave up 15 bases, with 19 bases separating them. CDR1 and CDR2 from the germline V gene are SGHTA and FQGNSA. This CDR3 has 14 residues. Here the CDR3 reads CASSLVSPPAPGFF. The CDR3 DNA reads TGTGCCAGCAGCTTAGTTAGTCCCCCCGCGCCGGGGTTCTTC.

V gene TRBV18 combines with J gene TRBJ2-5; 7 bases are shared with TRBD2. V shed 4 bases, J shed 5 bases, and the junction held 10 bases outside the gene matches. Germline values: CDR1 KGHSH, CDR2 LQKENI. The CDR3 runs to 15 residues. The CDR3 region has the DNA TGTGCCAGCTCACTTCGGACTAGTGGGGGGGAGACCCAGTACTTC. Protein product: CASSLRTSGGETQYF.

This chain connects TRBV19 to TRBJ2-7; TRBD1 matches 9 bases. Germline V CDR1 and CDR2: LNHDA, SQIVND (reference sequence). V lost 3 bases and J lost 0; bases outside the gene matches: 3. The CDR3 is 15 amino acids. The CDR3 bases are TGTGCCAGTAGTATCGGACAGGGGAGCTCCTACGAGCAGTACTTC. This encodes CASSIGQGSSYEQYF.

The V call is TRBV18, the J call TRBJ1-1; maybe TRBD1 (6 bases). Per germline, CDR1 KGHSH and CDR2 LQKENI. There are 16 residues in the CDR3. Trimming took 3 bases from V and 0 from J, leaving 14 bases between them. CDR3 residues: CASSPSGGSMNTEAFF. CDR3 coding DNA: TGTGCCAGCTCACCCTCGGGGGGCAGTATGAACACTGAAGCTTTCTTT.

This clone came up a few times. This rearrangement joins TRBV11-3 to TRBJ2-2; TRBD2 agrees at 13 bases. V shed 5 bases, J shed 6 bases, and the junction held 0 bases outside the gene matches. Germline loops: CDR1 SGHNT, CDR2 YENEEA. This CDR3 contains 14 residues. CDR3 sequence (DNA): TGTGCCAGCAGCACTAGCGGGAGGGCCGGGGAGCTGTTTTTT. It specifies CASSTSGRAGELFF.

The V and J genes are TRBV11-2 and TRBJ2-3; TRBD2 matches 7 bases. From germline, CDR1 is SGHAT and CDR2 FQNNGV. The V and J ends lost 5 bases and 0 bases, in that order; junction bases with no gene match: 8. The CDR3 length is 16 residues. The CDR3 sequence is CASSLIAGSSTDTQYF. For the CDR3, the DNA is TGTGCCAGCAGCCTTATAGCGGGCAGCAGCACAGATACGCAGTATTTT.

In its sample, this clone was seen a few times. CDR3 in amino acids: CAWSGQSAFF. The CDR3 DNA sequence: TGTGCCTGGAGTGGACAGAGCGCTTTCTTT. The chain is built from TRBV30 and TRBJ1-1; D possibly corresponds to TRBD1 (5 bases). V shed 1 base and J shed 11 bases, with 8 bases lying between them. Germline CDR1 reads GTSNPN; CDR2 reads SVGIG (reference sequence). This CDR3 comprises 10 residues.

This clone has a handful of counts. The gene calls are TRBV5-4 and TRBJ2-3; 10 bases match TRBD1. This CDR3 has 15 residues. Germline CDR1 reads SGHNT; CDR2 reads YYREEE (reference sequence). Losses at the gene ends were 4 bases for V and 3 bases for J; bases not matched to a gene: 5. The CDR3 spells CASSPGTGVTDTQYF. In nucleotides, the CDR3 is TGTGCCAGCAGCCCCGGGACAGGGGTAACAGATACGCAGTATTTT.

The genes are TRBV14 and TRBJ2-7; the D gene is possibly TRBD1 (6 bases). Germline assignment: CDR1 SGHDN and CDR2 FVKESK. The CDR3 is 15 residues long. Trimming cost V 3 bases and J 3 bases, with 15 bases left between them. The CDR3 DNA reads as TGTGCCAGCAGCCATCAAAGGGGGAAAGTCTACGAGCAGTACTTC. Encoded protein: CASSHQRGKVYEQYF.

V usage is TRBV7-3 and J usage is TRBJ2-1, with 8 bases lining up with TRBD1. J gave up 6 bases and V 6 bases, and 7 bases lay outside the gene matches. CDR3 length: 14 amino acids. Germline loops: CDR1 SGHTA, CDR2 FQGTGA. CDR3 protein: CASSSSDRVNEQFF. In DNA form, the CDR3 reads TGTGCCAGCAGTTCCTCGGACAGGGTCAATGAGCAGTTCTTC.